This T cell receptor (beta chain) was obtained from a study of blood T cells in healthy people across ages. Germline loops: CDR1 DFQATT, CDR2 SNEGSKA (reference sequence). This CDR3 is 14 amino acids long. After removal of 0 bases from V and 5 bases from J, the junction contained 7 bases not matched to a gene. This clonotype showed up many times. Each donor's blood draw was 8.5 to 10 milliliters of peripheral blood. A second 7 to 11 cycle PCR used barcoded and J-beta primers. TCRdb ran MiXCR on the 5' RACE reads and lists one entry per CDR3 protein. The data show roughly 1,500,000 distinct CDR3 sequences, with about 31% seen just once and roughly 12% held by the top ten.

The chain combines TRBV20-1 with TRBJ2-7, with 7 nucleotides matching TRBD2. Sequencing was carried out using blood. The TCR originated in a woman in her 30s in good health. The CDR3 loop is CSARDLAGENEQYF. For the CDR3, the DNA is TGCAGTGCTAGAGATCTGGCGGGAGAGAACGAGCAGTACTTC.